The T cell receptor beta chain described here comes from a study of T cell changes during pregnancy in multiple sclerosis. Measured with immunoSEQ multiplex PCR; TCRdb has only the in-frame clones, and not every one. The data show about 85,000 clones, with approximately 91% seen just once and approximately 2.5% held by the top ten. The sample in question was peripheral blood, obtained in the first trimester of pregnancy. This TCR came from a female donor with multiple sclerosis, enrolled in a pregnancy study.

The CDR3, as DNA: TGCGCCAGCAGCTTCCTAGGGGGACAGTACGAGCAGTACTTC. It encodes CASSFLGGQYEQYF. The V call is TRBV5-1, the J call TRBJ2-7; 7 nucleotides match TRBD1. The germline V gene encodes CDR1 SGHRS and CDR2 YFSETQ. The V gene end was trimmed by 2 bases and the J gene end by 4 bases; junction bases not matched to a gene: 6. This CDR3 has 14 residues.